The table lists the clone carrying this T cell receptor (beta chain) with a count of one. These data come from a study of blood T cell repertoires in COVID-19. Turning to the study itself: Sites across the United States, Italy and Spain contributed samples from acute and convalescent COVID-19.

Libraries were prepared by immunoSEQ multiplex PCR; TCRdb keeps only in-frame clonotypes and omits some of them. The sample includes tens of thousands of clones, 60% to 85% of them seen just once. This sequence was found in a man between 65 and 85 years old with active or convalescent COVID-19. The sequenced material came from peripheral blood.

The chain's CDR3 is CAISDQGGNEQFF. In nucleotides, the CDR3 is TGTGCCATCAGTGACCAGGGAGGTAATGAGCAGTTCTTC. The chain employs TRBV10-3 and TRBJ2-1, with D perhaps matching TRBD2 (6 bases). The CDR3 covers 13 residues. CDR1 and CDR2 from the germline V gene are ENHRY and SYGVKD. Trimming removed 3 bases at V and 7 bases at J, with 10 bases between.